Listed here is a single T cell receptor beta chain. V lost 1 base and J lost 7, with 13 bases in between. Germline CDR1 and CDR2: LNHNV and YYDKDF (reference sequence). The CDR3 contains 15 residues. PCR amplification relied on 60 Vbeta primers (plus 13 Jbeta primers). Libraries were prepared by immunoSEQ multiplex PCR; TCRdb keeps only in-frame clonotypes and omits some of them. The sample's table shows approximately 110,000 clones. The data were taken from a study of cytomegalovirus exposure and HLA in healthy donors. The sequence was collected from a man between 35 and 55 years old in good health and CMV-seronegative. V gene TRBV15 combines with J gene TRBJ2-2; no clear D. Specimen: PBMCs. The CDR3: CATSRVTAVHGELFF. DNA for the CDR3: TGTGCCACCAGCAGAGTCACAGCCGTCCACGGGGAGCTGTTTTTT.